Below are 10 T cell receptor beta chains sequenced from a single sample in a study of tumor-infiltrating lymphocytes in primary liver carcinoma. Reverse transcription of roughly 0.45 ug total RNA with a constant-region primer produced TCR beta cDNA. Libraries for TCR beta were built through three nested multiplex PCR rounds, which together made up a slightly modified ARM-PCR procedure. PCR rounds one and two used TRBV1-TRBV30 forward primers with a C-beta reverse primer for about 11 cycles each. Via MiXCR, TCRdb re-called the multiplex PCR reads, giving one row per CDR3 protein. This table holds approximately 30,000 distinct CDR3 sequences, roughly two thirds found once. The study co-extracted DNA and RNA from around 20-30 mg of unsorted bulk tissue. Sequenced sample: liver tumor tissue from sampling region 3. Regarding subset: tumor region T3, left-lateral pole. All receptors derive from a woman in her 30s with primary liver carcinoma and hepatitis B virus infection.

The chain carries TRBV5-4 and TRBJ1-6, with no clear D. The CDR3 is 15 residues long. Germline CDR1 reads SGHNT; CDR2 reads YYREEE (reference sequence). V dropped 4 bases and J dropped 5 bases, with 13 bases sitting between them. Written as DNA, the CDR3 is TGTGCCAGCAGCCCAAGGGTAGGTGATAATTCACCCCTCCACTTT. It is translated as CASSPRVGDNSPLHF. Supplemented by reference TRBV5-4 and TRBJ1-6, the full variable domain reads ETGVTQSPTHLIKTRGQQVTLRCSSQSGHNTVSWYQQALGQGPQFIFQYYREEENGRGNFPPRFSGLQFPNYSSELNVNALELDDSALYLCASSPRVGDNSPLHFGNGTRLTVT.

This clonotype appeared many times. The chain has TRBV12-3 or TRBV12-4 and TRBJ1-1, with D possibly matching TRBD1 (5 bases). Trimming took off 7 bases at V and 2 bases at J, with 11 bases between the two ends. There are 13 residues in the CDR3. DNA for the CDR3: TGTGCCAGCAACCGGGGGGTTAACACTGAAGCTTTCTTT. Protein product: CASNRGVNTEAFF.

The rearrangement joins TRBV29-1 to TRBJ2-2, with 9 nucleotides matching TRBD2. The CDR3 loop spans 14 amino acids. Per germline, CDR1 SQVTM and CDR2 ANQGSEA. V dropped 4 bases and J dropped 6; count of bases not matched to a gene: 6. The CDR3 is CSVATGLASGELFF. In DNA, the CDR3 is TGCAGCGTTGCAACGGGACTAGCATCCGGGGAGCTGTTTTTT.

A remark on this clonotype: At one end, the junction sequence differs from germline, possibly due to a read error. The V gene is TRBV5-4, the J gene TRBJ2-1, with D possibly TRBD1 on 6 matching bases. Per germline, CDR1 SGHNT and CDR2 YYREEE (reference sequence). The CDR3 is 15 residues long. Here the CDR3 reads CANSFTGLGNREQFF. In DNA, the CDR3 is TGTGCCAACAGCTTCACAGGGTTGGGGAACAGAGAGCAGTTCTTC.

Worth noting for this clonotype: One end of the junction is discordant with germline, which a read error may explain. The DNA of the CDR3 is TGTGCCAGCAGCTTAACAGCAGGGGGCTCGAGGGAGACTCAGTACTTC. Residues: CASSLTAGGSRETQYF. This sequence joins TRBV11-2 and TRBJ2-5; TRBD1 aligns across 8 bases. From germline, CDR1 is SGHAT and CDR2 FQNNGV. The CDR3 covers 16 residues.

With respect to this clonotype: One end of the junction fails to match germline, which may point to a read error. The chain joins TRBV5-4 to TRBJ2-1; D uncertain. Germline CDR1 SGHNT, CDR2 YYREEE (reference sequence). The CDR3 contains 16 residues. The CDR3 sequence: CANSLVGLVSYNEQFF. The CDR3 DNA is TGCGCCAACAGCTTGGTCGGCCTAGTGTCCTACAATGAGCAGTTCTTC.

This clonotype was seen many times. The V gene is TRBV20-1, the J gene TRBJ2-7, with 9 bases lining up with TRBD2. The germline gives CDR1 DFQATT, CDR2 SNEGSKA (reference sequence). The CDR3 contains 15 residues. Unmatched junction bases numbered 11, after V lost 1 base and J lost 7 bases. The DNA for the CDR3 is TGCAGTGCTAGAGGTGGCGGGAGGGCGCTCGGAGAGCAGTACTTC. Translating gives CSARGGGRALGEQYF.

This clonotype came up a few times. The junction differs from germline at one of its ends, possibly a read error. This chain connects TRBV13 to TRBJ1-1; D gene unclear. Germline V lookup: CDR1 PRHDT, CDR2 FYEKMQ (reference sequence). The CDR3 contains 17 residues. In DNA, the CDR3 is TGTGCCTGCAGTTTAGGAGGGTTTGGTATTGGGGACACTGAAGCTTTCTTT. Translation: CACSLGGFGIGDTEAFF.

Ten or more counts support this clonotype. The chain has TRBV11-2 and TRBJ2-7; D tentatively fits TRBD1 or TRBD2 (5 bases each). V lost 8 bases, J lost 0 bases, and 8 bases lay in between. CDR1 and CDR2 (germline): SGHAT, FQNNGV. The CDR3 is 12 amino acids. DNA for the CDR3: TGTGCCAGCGGGGGTAGCTCCTACGAGCAGTACTTC. Translation: CASGGSSYEQYF. The variable domain in full, with the rest retrieved from reference TRBV11-2 and TRBJ2-7, is EAGVAQSPRYKIIEKRQSVAFWCNPISGHATLYWYQQILGQGPKLLIQFQNNGVVDDSQLPKDRFSAERLKGVDSTLKIQPAKLEDSAVYLCASGGSSYEQYFGPGTRLTVT.

There are a few counts of this clonotype. Being one base from a much bigger clone, this may be a read error. The CDR3 does not end in the conserved phenylalanine or tryptophan, so this is likely a read error. The V gene is TRBV29-1, the J gene TRBJ1-1; D is uncertain. Per the germline V gene, CDR1 is SQVTM and CDR2 is ANQGSEA. The ends were cut back, 7 bases at V and 0 bases at J, with 9 bases in the middle. The CDR3 has 12 amino acids. The chain's CDR3 is CSGGGMNTEAFI. Written as DNA, the CDR3 is TGCAGCGGCGGAGGTATGAACACTGAAGCTTTCATT.